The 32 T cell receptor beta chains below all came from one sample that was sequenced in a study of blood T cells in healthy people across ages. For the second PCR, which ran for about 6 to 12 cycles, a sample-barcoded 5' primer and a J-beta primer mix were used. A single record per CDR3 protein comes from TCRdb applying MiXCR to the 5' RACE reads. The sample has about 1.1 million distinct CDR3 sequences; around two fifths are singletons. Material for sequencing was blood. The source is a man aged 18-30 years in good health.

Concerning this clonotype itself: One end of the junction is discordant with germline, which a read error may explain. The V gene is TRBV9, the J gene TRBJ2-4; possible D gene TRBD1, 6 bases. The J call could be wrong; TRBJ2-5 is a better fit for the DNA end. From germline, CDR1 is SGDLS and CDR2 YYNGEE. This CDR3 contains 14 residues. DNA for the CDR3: TGTGCCAACAGCGACGGCAGGGGTCACGAGACCCAGTACTTC. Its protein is CANSDGRGHETQYF.

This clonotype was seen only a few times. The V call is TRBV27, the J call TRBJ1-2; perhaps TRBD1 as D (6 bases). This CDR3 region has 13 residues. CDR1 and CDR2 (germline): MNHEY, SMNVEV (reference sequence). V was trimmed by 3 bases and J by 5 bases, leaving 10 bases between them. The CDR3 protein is CASSFRGQYGYTF. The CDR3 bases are TGTGCCAGCAGTTTCAGGGGCCAATATGGCTACACCTTC.

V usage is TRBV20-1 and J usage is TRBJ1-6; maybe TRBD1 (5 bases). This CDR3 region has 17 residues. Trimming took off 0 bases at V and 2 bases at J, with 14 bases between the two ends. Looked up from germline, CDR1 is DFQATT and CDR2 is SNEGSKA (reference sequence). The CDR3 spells CSARDTGRGPYNSPLHF. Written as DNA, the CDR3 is TGCAGTGCTAGAGATACTGGGAGGGGTCCCTATAATTCACCCCTCCACTTT.

In nucleotides, the CDR3 is TGTGCCAGCAGCTTCCCGACCATGGGGGGCACCGGGGAGCTGTTTTTT. Its translation: CASSFPTMGGTGELFF. The chain employs TRBV11-2 and TRBJ2-2, with D possibly matching TRBD2 (6 bases). Germline loops: CDR1 SGHAT, CDR2 FQNNGV. The germline V and J ends were trimmed by 3 bases and 4 bases, with 15 bases remaining between them. This CDR3 spans 16 amino acids. The full variable domain, its missing parts supplied by reference TRBV11-2 and TRBJ2-2, is EAGVAQSPRYKIIEKRQSVAFWCNPISGHATLYWYQQILGQGPKLLIQFQNNGVVDDSQLPKDRFSAERLKGVDSTLKIQPAKLEDSAVYLCASSFPTMGGTGELFFGEGSRLTVL.

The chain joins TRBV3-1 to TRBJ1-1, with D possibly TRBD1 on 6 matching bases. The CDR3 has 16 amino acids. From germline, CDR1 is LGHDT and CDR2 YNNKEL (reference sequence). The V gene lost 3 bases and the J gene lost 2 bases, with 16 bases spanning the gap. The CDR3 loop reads CASSHRTAGGNTEAFF. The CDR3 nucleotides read TGTGCCAGCAGCCACCGGACAGCGGGCGGAAACACTGAAGCTTTCTTT.

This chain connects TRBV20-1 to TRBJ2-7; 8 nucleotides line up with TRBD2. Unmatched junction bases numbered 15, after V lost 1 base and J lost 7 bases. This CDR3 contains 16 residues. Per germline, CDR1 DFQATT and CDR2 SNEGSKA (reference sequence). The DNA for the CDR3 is TGCAGTGCTAGAGGGTCCGGGGGGGATCTTTTGGATGAGCAGTACTTC. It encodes CSARGSGGDLLDEQYF.

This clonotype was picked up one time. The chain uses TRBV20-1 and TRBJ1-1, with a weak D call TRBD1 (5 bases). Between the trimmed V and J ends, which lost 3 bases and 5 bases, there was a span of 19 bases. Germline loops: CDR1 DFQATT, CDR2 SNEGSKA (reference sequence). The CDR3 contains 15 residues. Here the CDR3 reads CSARGSGGGGTEAFF. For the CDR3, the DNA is TGCAGTGCTAGGGGGAGCGGCGGCGGGGGGACTGAAGCTTTCTTT.

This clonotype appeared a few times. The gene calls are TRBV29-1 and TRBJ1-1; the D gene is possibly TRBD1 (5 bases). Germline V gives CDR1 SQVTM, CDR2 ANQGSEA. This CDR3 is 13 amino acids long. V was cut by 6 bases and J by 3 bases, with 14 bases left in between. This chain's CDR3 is CSVTRGGDTEAFF. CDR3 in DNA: TGCAGCGTAACTAGGGGAGGGGACACTGAAGCTTTCTTT.

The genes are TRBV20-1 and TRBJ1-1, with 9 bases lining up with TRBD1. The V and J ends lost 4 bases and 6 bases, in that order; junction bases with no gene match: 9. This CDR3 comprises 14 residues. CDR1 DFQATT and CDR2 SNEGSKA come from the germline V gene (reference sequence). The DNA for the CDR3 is TGCAGTGCTAAAACAGGGGGCAGGGGCGCTGAAGCTTTCTTT. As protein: CSAKTGGRGAEAFF.

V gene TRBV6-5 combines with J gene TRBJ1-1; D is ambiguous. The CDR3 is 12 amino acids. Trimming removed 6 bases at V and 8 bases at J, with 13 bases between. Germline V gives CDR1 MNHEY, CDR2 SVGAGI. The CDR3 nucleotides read TGTGCCAGCAGCCGCACCGGGAGGGAAGCTTTCTTT. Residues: CASSRTGREAFF.

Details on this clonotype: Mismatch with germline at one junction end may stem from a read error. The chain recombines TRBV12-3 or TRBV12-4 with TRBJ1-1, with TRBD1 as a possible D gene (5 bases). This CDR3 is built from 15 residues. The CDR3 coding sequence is TGTGCCAGCAGTCCAGAAGGGGACGGCACCACTAAAGCTTTCTTT. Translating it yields CASSPEGDGTTKAFF.

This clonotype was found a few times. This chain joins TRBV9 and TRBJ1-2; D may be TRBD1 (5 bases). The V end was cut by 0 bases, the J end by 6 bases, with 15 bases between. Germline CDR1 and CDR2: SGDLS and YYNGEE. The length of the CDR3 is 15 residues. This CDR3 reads CASSVASRTLDGYTF. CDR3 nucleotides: TGTGCCAGCAGCGTAGCAAGTAGGACACTGGATGGCTACACCTTC.

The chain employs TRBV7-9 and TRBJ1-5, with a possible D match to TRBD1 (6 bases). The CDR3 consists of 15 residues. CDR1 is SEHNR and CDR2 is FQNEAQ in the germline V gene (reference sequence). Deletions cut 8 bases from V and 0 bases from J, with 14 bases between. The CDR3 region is CASQDSGGSNQPQHF. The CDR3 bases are TGTGCCAGCCAGGACAGCGGCGGTAGCAATCAGCCCCAGCATTTT. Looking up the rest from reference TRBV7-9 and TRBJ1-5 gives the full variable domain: DTGVSQNPRHKITKRGQNVTFRCDPISEHNRLYWYRQTLGQGPEFLTYFQNEAQLEKSRLLSDRFSAERPKGSFSTLEIQRTEQGDSAMYLCASQDSGGSNQPQHFGDGTRLSIL.

CDR3 sequence reads: CASSPGITIGGLFF. The CDR3 DNA reads TGTGCCAGCAGCCCCGGGATCACGATCGGAGGGCTGTTTTTT. The J gene is TRBJ2-2, the V gene TRBV6-5; a possible D gene is TRBD2 (5 bases). The CDR3 consists of 14 residues. V was trimmed by 6 bases and J by 13 bases, leaving 21 bases between them. The germline gives CDR1 MNHEY, CDR2 SVGAGI.

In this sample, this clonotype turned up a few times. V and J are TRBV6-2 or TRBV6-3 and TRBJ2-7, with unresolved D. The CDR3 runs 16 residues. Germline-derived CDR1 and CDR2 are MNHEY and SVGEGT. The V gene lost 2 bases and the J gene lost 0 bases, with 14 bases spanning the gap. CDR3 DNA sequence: TGTGCCAGCAGTTACGGCGGTCTTCGGTCCTCCTACGAGCAGTACTTC. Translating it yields CASSYGGLRSSYEQYF.

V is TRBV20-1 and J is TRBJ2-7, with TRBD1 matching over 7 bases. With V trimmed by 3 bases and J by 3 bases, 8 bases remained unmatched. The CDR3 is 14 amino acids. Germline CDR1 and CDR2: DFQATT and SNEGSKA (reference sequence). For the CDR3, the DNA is TGCAGTGCTAGCACCGTACGGGACAGCTACGAGCAGTACTTC. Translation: CSASTVRDSYEQYF.

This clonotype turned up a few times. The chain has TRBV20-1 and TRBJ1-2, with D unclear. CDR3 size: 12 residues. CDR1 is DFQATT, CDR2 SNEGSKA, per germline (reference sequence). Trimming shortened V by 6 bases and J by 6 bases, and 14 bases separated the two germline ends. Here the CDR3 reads CSAREDEDGYTF. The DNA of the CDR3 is TGCAGTGCCCGAGAGGACGAGGATGGCTACACCTTC.

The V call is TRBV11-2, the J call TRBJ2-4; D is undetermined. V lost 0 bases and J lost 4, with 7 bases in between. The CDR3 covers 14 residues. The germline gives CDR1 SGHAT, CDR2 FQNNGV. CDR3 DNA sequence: TGTGCCAGCAGCTTAGACTCAGGAAAAAACATTCAGTACTTC. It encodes CASSLDSGKNIQYF. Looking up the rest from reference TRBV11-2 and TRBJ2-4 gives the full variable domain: EAGVAQSPRYKIIEKRQSVAFWCNPISGHATLYWYQQILGQGPKLLIQFQNNGVVDDSQLPKDRFSAERLKGVDSTLKIQPAKLEDSAVYLCASSLDSGKNIQYFGAGTRLSVL.

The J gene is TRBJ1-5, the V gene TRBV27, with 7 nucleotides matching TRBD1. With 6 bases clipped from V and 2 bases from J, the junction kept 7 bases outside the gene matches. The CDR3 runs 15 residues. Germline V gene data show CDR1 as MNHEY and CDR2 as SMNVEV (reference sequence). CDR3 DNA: TGTGCCAGCAGACCGAGGGGGCTCGGCAATCAGCCCCAGCATTTT. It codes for CASRPRGLGNQPQHF.

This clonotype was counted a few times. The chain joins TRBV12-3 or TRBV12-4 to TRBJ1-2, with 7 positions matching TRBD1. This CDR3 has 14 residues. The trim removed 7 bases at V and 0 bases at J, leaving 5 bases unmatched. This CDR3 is CASTPGQANYGYTF. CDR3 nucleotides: TGTGCCAGCACCCCCGGACAGGCTAACTATGGCTACACCTTC.

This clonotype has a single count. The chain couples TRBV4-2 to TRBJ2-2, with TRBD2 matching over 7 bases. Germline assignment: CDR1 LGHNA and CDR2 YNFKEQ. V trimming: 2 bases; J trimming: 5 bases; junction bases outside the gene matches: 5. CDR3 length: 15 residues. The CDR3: CASSQSREGTGELFF. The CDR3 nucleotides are TGTGCCAGCAGCCAATCGAGGGAGGGTACCGGGGAGCTGTTTTTT.

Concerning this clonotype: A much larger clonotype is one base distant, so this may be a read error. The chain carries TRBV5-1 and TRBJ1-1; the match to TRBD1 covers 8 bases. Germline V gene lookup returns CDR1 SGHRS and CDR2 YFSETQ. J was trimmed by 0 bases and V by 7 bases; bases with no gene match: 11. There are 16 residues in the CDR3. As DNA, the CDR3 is TGCGCCAGCGGCTCAGCAGGGGGCAGGATGAACACTGAAGCTTTCTTT. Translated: CASGSAGGRMNTEAFF.

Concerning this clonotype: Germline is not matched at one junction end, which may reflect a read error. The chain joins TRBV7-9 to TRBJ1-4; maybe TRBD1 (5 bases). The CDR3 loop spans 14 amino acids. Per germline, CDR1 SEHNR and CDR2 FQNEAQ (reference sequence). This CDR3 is CTSSQDTTNEKLFF. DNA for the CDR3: TGTACCAGCAGCCAGGACACTACTAATGAAAAACTGTTTTTT.

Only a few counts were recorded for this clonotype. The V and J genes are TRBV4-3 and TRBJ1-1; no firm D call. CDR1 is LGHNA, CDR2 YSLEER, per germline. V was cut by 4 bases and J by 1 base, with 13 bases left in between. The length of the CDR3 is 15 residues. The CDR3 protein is CASSRTSDGNTEAFF. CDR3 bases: TGCGCCAGCAGCCGGACTTCGGACGGGAACACTGAAGCTTTCTTT.

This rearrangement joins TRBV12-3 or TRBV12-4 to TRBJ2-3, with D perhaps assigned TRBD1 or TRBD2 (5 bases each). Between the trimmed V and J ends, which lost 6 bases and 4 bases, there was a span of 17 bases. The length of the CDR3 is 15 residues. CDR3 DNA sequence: TGTGCCAGCAGCCCGGGGTTGTGGGGCGCAGATACGCAGTATTTT. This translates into CASSPGLWGADTQYF.

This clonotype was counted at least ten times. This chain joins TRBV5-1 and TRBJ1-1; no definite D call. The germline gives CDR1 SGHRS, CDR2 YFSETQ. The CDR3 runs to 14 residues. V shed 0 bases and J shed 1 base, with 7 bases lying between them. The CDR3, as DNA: TGCGCCAGCAGCTTGGGACGGCCGAACACTGAAGCTTTCTTT. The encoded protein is CASSLGRPNTEAFF.

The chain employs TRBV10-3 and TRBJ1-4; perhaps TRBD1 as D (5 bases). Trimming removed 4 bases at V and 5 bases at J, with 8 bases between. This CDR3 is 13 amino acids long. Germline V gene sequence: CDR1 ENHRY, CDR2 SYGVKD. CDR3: CAISARENEKLFF. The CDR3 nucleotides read TGTGCCATCAGTGCCAGGGAGAATGAAAAACTGTTTTTT.

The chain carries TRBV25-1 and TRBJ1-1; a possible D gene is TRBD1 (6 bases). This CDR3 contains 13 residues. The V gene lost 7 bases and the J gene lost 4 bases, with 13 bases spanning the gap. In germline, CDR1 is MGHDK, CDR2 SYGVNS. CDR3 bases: TGTGCCAGCACCATAGGGGGAAGCACTGAAGCTTTCTTT. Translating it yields CASTIGGSTEAFF.

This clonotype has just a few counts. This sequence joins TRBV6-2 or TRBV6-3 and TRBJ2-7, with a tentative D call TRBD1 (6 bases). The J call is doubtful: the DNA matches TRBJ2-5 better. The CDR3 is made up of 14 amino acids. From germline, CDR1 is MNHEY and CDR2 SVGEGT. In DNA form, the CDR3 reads TGTGCCAGCAGTTACTCGGCAGGGACACTGACCCAGTACTTC. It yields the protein CASSYSAGTLTQYF.

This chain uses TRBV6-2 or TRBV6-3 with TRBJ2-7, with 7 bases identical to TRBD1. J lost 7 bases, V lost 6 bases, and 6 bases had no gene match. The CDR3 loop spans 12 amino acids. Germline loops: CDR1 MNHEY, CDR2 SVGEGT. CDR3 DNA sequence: TGTGCCAGCAGCTCGAACAGGGGAGAGCAGTACTTC. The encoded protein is CASSSNRGEQYF.

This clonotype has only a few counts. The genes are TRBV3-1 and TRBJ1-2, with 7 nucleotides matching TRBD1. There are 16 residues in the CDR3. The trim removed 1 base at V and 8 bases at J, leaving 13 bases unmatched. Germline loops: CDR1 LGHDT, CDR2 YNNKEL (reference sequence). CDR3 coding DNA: TGTGCCAGCAGCCAAGTCTTACGGACAGGATTGTGGGGCTACACCTTC. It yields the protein CASSQVLRTGLWGYTF.

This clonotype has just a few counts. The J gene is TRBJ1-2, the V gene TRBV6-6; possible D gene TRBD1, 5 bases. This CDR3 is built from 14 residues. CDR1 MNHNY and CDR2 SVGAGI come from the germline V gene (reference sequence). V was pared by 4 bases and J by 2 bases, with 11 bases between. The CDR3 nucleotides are TGTGCCAGCAGTTTAAGGGGATGGAACTATGGCTACACCTTC. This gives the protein CASSLRGWNYGYTF.